What follows are 19 T cell receptor beta chains derived from one specimen sequenced in a study of cytomegalovirus exposure and HLA in healthy donors (dated by TCRdb to about 2017). Library method: the immunoSEQ multiplex PCR assay. For the multiplex PCR, a mixture combining 60 forward primers for TCR Vbeta segments and 13 reverse primers for TCR Jbeta segments was used. TCRdb holds this immuneACCESS table with in-frame rearrangements only. Some clones are missing; in checked studies, unresolved V genes explain under half, and the rest has no known cause. The sample profile shows some 57,000 clones; roughly 53% of them were found once. The ten largest clones take up about 12% of the sample. Sequencing was carried out using PBMCs. The source is a human donor in good health.

V and J are TRBV13 and TRBJ1-4; 10 nucleotides line up with TRBD1. V lost 5 bases, J lost 10 bases, and 10 bases stayed unmatched. Germline lookup yields CDR1 PRHDT and CDR2 FYEKMQ (reference sequence). The CDR3 has 15 residues. The CDR3 nucleotides read TGTGCCAGCAGCCCTGCCGAGACAGGGGGCCGAAAACTGTTTTTT. Protein sequence: CASSPAETGGRKLFF.

This clone occurred a few times. The rearrangement links TRBV7-2 to TRBJ1-1; 9 bases are a match to TRBD1. CDR3 length: 14 residues. Losses at the gene ends were 5 bases for V and 5 bases for J; bases not matched to a gene: 6. Germline CDR1 and CDR2: SGHTA and FQGNSA. Written as DNA, the CDR3 is TGTGCCAGCAGCCTACAGGGGGCGCGAACTGAAGCTTTCTTT. Translating gives CASSLQGARTEAFF.

This clone was seen only a few times. This chain connects TRBV7-9 to TRBJ2-7; 7 bases are shared with TRBD1. Germline CDR1 SEHNR, CDR2 FQNEAQ (reference sequence). V lost 5 bases, J lost 5 bases, and 12 bases stayed unmatched. The length of the CDR3 is 15 residues. This CDR3 reads CASSQPGTEGHEQYF. As DNA, the CDR3 is TGTGCCAGCAGCCAACCGGGGACAGAGGGGCACGAGCAGTACTTC.

This rearrangement joins TRBV5-1 to TRBJ2-1; tentative D call: TRBD2 (6 bases). The V end lost 4 bases, the J end lost 5 bases, and 10 bases lay between the germline ends. This CDR3 spans 13 amino acids. Germline CDR1 and CDR2: SGHRS and YFSETQ. This CDR3 reads CASSPRRDNEQFF. CDR3 nucleotides: TGCGCCAGCAGCCCCCGGAGGGACAATGAGCAGTTCTTC. The variable domain in full, completed from reference TRBV5-1 and TRBJ2-1, reads KAGVTQTPRYLIKTRGQQVTLSCSPISGHRSVSWYQQTPGQGLQFLFEYFSETQRNKGNFPGRFSGRQFSNSRSEMNVSTLELGDSALYLCASSPRRDNEQFFGPGTRLTVL.

This rearrangement joins TRBV4-2 to TRBJ1-6; 7 bases line up with TRBD1. With V trimmed by 3 bases and J by 8 bases, 10 bases remained unmatched. The germline V gene encodes CDR1 LGHNA and CDR2 YNFKEQ. There are 16 residues in the CDR3. The CDR3 region has the DNA TGTGCCAGCAGCCACGCCCTAGACAGGGATGATTCACCCCTCCACTTT. Translating it yields CASSHALDRDDSPLHF.

The chain uses TRBV5-4 and TRBJ1-6; 7 positions agree with TRBD1. CDR3 length: 13 amino acids. From germline, CDR1 is SGHNT and CDR2 YYREEE (reference sequence). V gave up 2 bases and J gave up 10 bases; unmatched junction bases: 3. The CDR3 region has the DNA TGTGCCAGCAGCTTTGGGGGACAGTCACCCCTCCACTTT. Protein: CASSFGGQSPLHF.

This clone came up once. The chain recombines TRBV7-8 with TRBJ1-5; D may be TRBD1 (5 bases). V lost 3 bases and J lost 1, with 10 bases in between. Germline lookup yields CDR1 SGHVS and CDR2 FQNEAQ. The CDR3 covers 15 residues. DNA of the CDR3: TGTGCCAGCAGCTTCCAGGCAGGGAGCAATCAGCCCCAGCATTTT. Its translation: CASSFQAGSNQPQHF.

The chain has TRBV25-1 and TRBJ2-5; D is ambiguous. The J call may be mistaken, given a closer DNA end match to TRBJ2-7. CDR3 length equals 13 residues. The germline CDR1 and CDR2 sequences are MGHDK and SYGVNS. CDR3: CASSAASSYEQYF. CDR3 coding DNA: TGTGCCAGCAGTGCCGCGAGCTCCTACGAGCAGTACTTC.

This chain links TRBV19 with TRBJ1-1; D is unresolved. This CDR3 has 15 amino acids. Germline CDR1 is LNHDA and CDR2 is SQIVND (reference sequence). V lost 4 bases and J 1 base, leaving 13 bases between the germline ends. The CDR3 DNA is TGTGCCAGTAGTACGCTACAGCTACAGAACACTGAAGCTTTCTTT. It translates to CASSTLQLQNTEAFF.

The chain couples TRBV9 to TRBJ2-3; D not certain. The CDR3 length is 13 residues. Trimming took 4 bases from V and 3 from J, leaving 9 bases between them. The germline V gene encodes CDR1 SGDLS and CDR2 YYNGEE. CDR3 bases: TGTGCCAGCAGCTTGATGACTACAGATACGCAGTATTTT. Protein: CASSLMTTDTQYF.

This clone has a handful of counts. The chain carries TRBV11-2 and TRBJ2-7, with D maybe TRBD2 (6 bases). Germline CDR1 SGHAT, CDR2 FQNNGV. The CDR3 is 15 residues long. The germline V and J ends were trimmed by 5 bases and 2 bases, with 16 bases remaining between them. CDR3 in amino acids: CASSPAGAGPYEQYF. CDR3 in DNA: TGTGCCAGCAGCCCAGCCGGTGCGGGGCCCTACGAGCAGTACTTC.

V is TRBV4-3 and J is TRBJ1-1; D is ambiguous. V lost 0 bases and J lost 0, with 14 bases in between. The CDR3 has 17 amino acids. Germline V gives CDR1 LGHNA, CDR2 YSLEER. For the CDR3, the DNA is TGCGCCAGCAGCCAAGATCTCTTACAGACATTGAACACTGAAGCTTTCTTT. It codes for CASSQDLLQTLNTEAFF.

The chain couples TRBV6-5 to TRBJ1-2; 8 bases line up with TRBD1. The CDR3 covers 13 residues. Trimming at V came to 6 bases and at J to 6 bases, leaving 6 bases not matched to a gene. Germline CDR1 reads MNHEY; CDR2 reads SVGAGI. CDR3 sequence (DNA): TGTGCCAGCAGGCGGACAGGGAGAGATGGCTACACCTTC. It codes for CASRRTGRDGYTF.

The chain has TRBV14 and TRBJ1-3, with a weak D call TRBD1 (6 bases). The CDR3 is 16 amino acids. V lost 1 base to trimming and J lost 1 base, with 11 bases between them. CDR1 and CDR2 (germline): SGHDN, FVKESK. In nucleotides, the CDR3 is TGTGCCAGCAGCCAAGTTTACAGGGAGTCTGGAAACACCATATATTTT. Its translation is CASSQVYRESGNTIYF.

This chain's CDR3 is CASSQEQGRNYGYTF. CDR3 nucleotides: TGCGCCAGCAGCCAAGAACAGGGACGAAACTATGGCTACACCTTC. The chain combines TRBV4-1 with TRBJ1-2; a weak D match, TRBD1 (6 bases). V was shortened by 0 bases and J by 2 bases, with 10 bases between the two germline ends. The CDR3 sequence is 15 residues long. From germline, CDR1 is MGHRA and CDR2 YSYEKL.

For the CDR3, the DNA is TGCGCCAGCAGCTTGGCTCAGGGGACCTACTATGGCTACACCTTC. This gives the protein CASSLAQGTYYGYTF. The chain combines TRBV5-1 with TRBJ1-2; a possible D gene is TRBD1 (6 bases). Trimming cost V 0 bases and J 3 bases, with 12 bases left between them. CDR3 length: 15 residues. CDR1 is SGHRS and CDR2 is YFSETQ in the germline V gene.

The table lists this clone with a few counts. The J gene is TRBJ2-5, the V gene TRBV16, with D unresolved. From germline, CDR1 is KGHSY and CDR2 FQNENV. The CDR3 has 11 amino acids. The ends were cut back, 5 bases at V and 5 bases at J, with 6 bases in the middle. The CDR3 sequence is CASSLRETQYF. CDR3 nucleotide sequence: TGTGCCAGCAGCTTGAGGGAGACCCAGTACTTC.

The chain has TRBV7-3 and TRBJ1-2; maybe TRBD1 (6 bases). The germline gives CDR1 SGHTA, CDR2 FQGTGA. There are 17 residues in the CDR3. V dropped 5 bases and J dropped 4 bases, with 23 bases sitting between them. CDR3 amino acids: CASSLGGDDGGLYGYTF. The DNA of the CDR3 is TGTGCCAGCAGCCTAGGTGGTGACGACGGGGGGCTCTATGGCTACACCTTC.

This clone was observed a few times. The rearrangement links TRBV14 to TRBJ2-7; D may be TRBD2 (5 bases). The V end was cut by 3 bases, the J end by 2 bases, with 14 bases between. This CDR3 contains 15 residues. Germline V CDR1 and CDR2: SGHDN, FVKESK. The chain's CDR3 is CASSQRPRGPYEQYF. The CDR3 DNA reads as TGTGCCAGCAGCCAGAGGCCCCGCGGGCCCTACGAGCAGTACTTC. The full variable domain, rest sourced from reference TRBV14 and TRBJ2-7, is EAGVTQFPSHSVIEKGQTVTLRCDPISGHDNLYWYRRVMGKEIKFLLHFVKESKQDESGMPNNRFLAERTGGTYSTLKVQPAELEDSGVYFCASSQRPRGPYEQYFGPGTRLTVT.